What follows are 27 T cell receptor beta chains derived from one specimen sequenced in a study of blood T cell repertoires in COVID-19. Method: immunoSEQ multiplex PCR; TCRdb's copy keeps in-frame clones and lacks some. Of around 330,000 clones in the sample, under 90% were seen once. The sequencing sample was made of PBMCs or T cells enriched from blood (not recorded which). The receptor source for this set is a man aged 55-75 years who had recovered from COVID-19.

This clone was seen a few times. V usage is TRBV29-1 and J usage is TRBJ1-2, with TRBD1 matching 7 bases. With V trimmed by 6 bases and J by 7 bases, 14 bases remained unmatched. CDR1 and CDR2 (germline): SQVTM, ANQGSEA. The CDR3 consists of 14 residues. CDR3 residues: CSVPPETGMGGYTF. The CDR3 nucleotides read TGCAGCGTCCCACCCGAGACAGGGATGGGTGGCTACACCTTC.

V is TRBV4-1 and J is TRBJ1-3; D call uncertain. The germline gives CDR1 MGHRA, CDR2 YSYEKL. The CDR3 covers 16 residues. V lost 2 bases, J lost 0 bases, and 11 bases lay in between. The CDR3 loop is CASSQSLIPSGNTIYF. CDR3 nucleotides: TGCGCCAGCAGCCAATCCTTAATCCCCTCTGGAAACACCATATATTTT.

This clone was observed once. The chain recombines TRBV30 with TRBJ1-2, with a possible D match to TRBD1 (6 bases). This CDR3 is 15 amino acids long. The V end lost 3 bases, the J end lost 4 bases, and 18 bases lay between the germline ends. Germline CDR1 GTSNPN, CDR2 SVGIG (reference sequence). The CDR3 region is CAWSPWRGGTYGYTF. The CDR3, as DNA: TGTGCCTGGAGCCCCTGGAGGGGGGGTACCTATGGCTACACCTTC.

The chain combines TRBV5-1 with TRBJ2-2, with D maybe TRBD2 (6 bases). The V gene's germline CDR1 is SGHRS and CDR2 YFSETQ. CDR3 length: 13 amino acids. Deletions cut 3 bases from V and 5 bases from J, with 8 bases between. This CDR3 is CASSSGRTGELFF. The CDR3 bases are TGCGCCAGCAGCTCTGGGAGGACCGGGGAGCTGTTTTTT.

This chain connects TRBV5-6 to TRBJ2-5; the match to TRBD2 covers 12 bases. This CDR3 is built from 15 residues. The germline gives CDR1 SGHDT, CDR2 YYEEEE. V lost 4 bases, J lost 5 bases, and 6 bases stayed unmatched. CDR3 in DNA: TGTGCCAGCAGCGCTAGGACTAGCGGGACTGAGACCCAGTACTTC. It is translated as CASSARTSGTETQYF. The variable domain in full, completed from reference TRBV5-6 and TRBJ2-5, reads DAGVTQSPTHLIKTRGQQVTLRCSPKSGHDTVSWYQQALGQGPQFIFQYYEEEERQRGNFPDRFSGHQFPNYSSELNVNALLLGDSALYLCASSARTSGTETQYFGPGTRLLVL.

The chain recombines TRBV10-3 with TRBJ1-1, with D possibly matching TRBD1 (5 bases). The CDR3 contains 11 residues. V was pared by 10 bases and J by 6 bases, with 12 bases between. Germline lookup yields CDR1 ENHRY and CDR2 SYGVKD. For the CDR3, the DNA is TGTGCCACCCGGGGGGTCGCTGAAGCTTTCTTT. This gives the protein CATRGVAEAFF.

The V and J genes are TRBV7-2 and TRBJ2-7, with D perhaps matching TRBD2 (5 bases). From germline, CDR1 is SGHTA and CDR2 FQGNSA. The CDR3 consists of 15 residues. The germline V and J ends were trimmed by 1 base and 7 bases, with 17 bases remaining between them. For the CDR3, the DNA is TGTGCCAGCAGCTTAGGGGTCGCCTCCTCGGGAGAGCAGTACTTC. Protein sequence: CASSLGVASSGEQYF.

CDR3 sequence reads: CASSLQLNTEAFF. In nucleotides, the CDR3 is TGTGCCAGCAGTTTACAGTTGAACACTGAAGCTTTCTTT. This chain links TRBV6-2 or TRBV6-3 with TRBJ1-1; unclear D gene. Germline V gene lookup returns CDR1 MNHEY and CDR2 SVGEGT. This CDR3 is 13 amino acids long. Trimming took 4 bases from V and 0 from J, leaving 6 bases between them.

The rearrangement joins TRBV2 to TRBJ2-3; 10 bases fit TRBD2. The CDR3 has 15 residues. V trimming: 7 bases; J trimming: 6 bases; junction bases outside the gene matches: 10. Germline values: CDR1 SNHLY, CDR2 FYNNEI. In DNA form, the CDR3 reads TGTGCCAGCACTAAGGGACTAGCGAATGGGGATACGCAGTATTTT. Amino acids: CASTKGLANGDTQYF.

The chain recombines TRBV5-1 with TRBJ2-7; D possibly corresponds to TRBD1 (5 bases). From germline, CDR1 is SGHRS and CDR2 YFSETQ. The CDR3 extends over 13 amino acids. Trimming took off 2 bases at V and 4 bases at J, with 10 bases between the two ends. The CDR3 loop is CASSLSGWYEQYF. The CDR3 coding sequence is TGCGCCAGCAGCTTATCAGGGTGGTACGAGCAGTACTTC.

The chain couples TRBV5-5 to TRBJ2-7, with D perhaps TRBD2 (5 bases). Germline V lookup: CDR1 SGHKS, CDR2 YYEKEE (reference sequence). V lost 5 bases, J lost 6 bases, and 15 bases lay in between. The length of the CDR3 is 13 residues. CDR3 protein: CASSPVGGSEQYF. For the CDR3, the DNA is TGTGCCAGCAGTCCCGTTGGAGGCAGCGAGCAGTACTTC. The variable domain in full, with the rest retrieved from reference TRBV5-5 and TRBJ2-7, is DAGVTQSPTHLIKTRGQQVTLRCSPISGHKSVSWYQQVLGQGPQFIFQYYEKEERGRGNFPDRFSARQFPNYSSELNVNALLLGDSALYLCASSPVGGSEQYFGPGTRLTVT.

The chain combines TRBV19 with TRBJ1-6, with D perhaps TRBD1 (6 bases). Trimming cost V 7 bases and J 9 bases, with 19 bases left between them. CDR1 is LNHDA and CDR2 is SQIVND in the germline V gene (reference sequence). The CDR3 length is 15 residues. DNA for the CDR3: TGTGCCAGTACCAACCGACAGGCGGAAGTTTCACCCCTCCACTTT. This encodes CASTNRQAEVSPLHF.

This clone has just one count. CDR3 sequence reads: CASRPAGGGRETQYF. In DNA form, the CDR3 reads TGTGCCAGCAGGCCAGCGGGAGGGGGGAGGGAGACCCAGTACTTC. The J gene is TRBJ2-5, the V gene TRBV6-5; the match to TRBD2 covers 10 bases. This CDR3 spans 15 amino acids. Germline CDR1 reads MNHEY; CDR2 reads SVGAGI. After removal of 6 bases from V and 5 bases from J, the junction contained 9 bases not matched to a gene.

The chain carries TRBV27 and TRBJ1-1; possibly TRBD1 for D (6 bases). V dropped 2 bases and J dropped 6 bases, with 19 bases sitting between them. The CDR3 sequence is 16 residues long. Germline V gene sequence: CDR1 MNHEY, CDR2 SMNVEV (reference sequence). The CDR3 DNA follows: TGTGCCAGCAGTTTAACCGGGCCTCCAAGGGGGTCTGAAGCTTTCTTT. Translation: CASSLTGPPRGSEAFF.

The V gene is TRBV7-9, the J gene TRBJ2-7, with TRBD2 as a possible D gene (6 bases). CDR3 length: 16 amino acids. Germline CDR1 SEHNR, CDR2 FQNEAQ (reference sequence). Trimming pared 1 base from V and 0 bases from J, leaving 13 bases between. The CDR3 is CASSLVGGKNSYEQYF. Written as DNA, the CDR3 is TGTGCCAGCAGCTTAGTAGGCGGGAAAAACTCCTACGAGCAGTACTTC. The full variable domain, in which reference TRBV7-9 and TRBJ2-7 provide the parts outside the CDR3, is DTGVSQNPRHKITKRGQNVTFRCDPISEHNRLYWYRQTLGQGPEFLTYFQNEAQLEKSRLLSDRFSAERPKGSFSTLEIQRTEQGDSAMYLCASSLVGGKNSYEQYFGPGTRLTVT.

The chain couples TRBV5-4 to TRBJ2-5; possibly TRBD1 for D (5 bases). Trimming left V 1 base short and J 4 bases short, with 8 bases between. Per germline, CDR1 SGHNT and CDR2 YYREEE (reference sequence). This CDR3 contains 13 residues. Here the CDR3 reads CASSLPGSETQYF. The DNA for the CDR3 is TGTGCCAGCAGCTTGCCAGGGTCAGAGACCCAGTACTTC.

The chain combines TRBV18 with TRBJ1-6, with TRBD1 identical over 9 bases. Unmatched junction bases numbered 4, after V lost 2 bases and J lost 5 bases. Germline CDR1 KGHSH, CDR2 LQKENI. The CDR3 runs 16 residues. CDR3 bases: TGTGCCAGCTCACCAAGGACAGGGGCCAATAATTCACCCCTCCACTTT. Its translation is CASSPRTGANNSPLHF.

V gene TRBV5-8 combines with J gene TRBJ2-7, with D unresolved. Trimming cost V 2 bases and J 2 bases, with 14 bases left between them. The CDR3 is 15 residues long. Germline CDR1 reads SGHTS; CDR2 reads YDEGEE. The CDR3 protein is CASSFWRGTTYEQYF. CDR3 coding DNA: TGTGCCAGCAGCTTTTGGAGAGGCACTACCTACGAGCAGTACTTC. The whole variable domain, filled in from reference TRBV5-8 and TRBJ2-7, reads EAGVTQSPTHLIKTRGQQATLRCSPISGHTSVYWYQQALGLGLQFLLWYDEGEERNRGNFPPRFSGRQFPNYSSELNVNALELEDSALYLCASSFWRGTTYEQYFGPGTRLTVT.

The chain employs TRBV19 and TRBJ2-6, with TRBD1 matching 8 bases. The germline CDR1 and CDR2 sequences are LNHDA and SQIVND (reference sequence). The CDR3 spans 16 residues. J lost 4 bases, V lost 4 bases, and 6 bases had no gene match. CDR3 in amino acids: CASSSQGALGANVLTF. CDR3 bases: TGTGCCAGTAGTAGCCAGGGGGCGCTCGGGGCCAACGTCCTGACTTTC.

This sequence joins TRBV27 and TRBJ2-3; 8 bases match TRBD2. Germline trimming cut 5 bases from V and 2 bases from J; bases unmatched to any gene: 6. Germline CDR1 MNHEY, CDR2 SMNVEV (reference sequence). This CDR3 has 15 amino acids. The chain's CDR3 is CASSPGTRITDTQYF. The DNA of the CDR3 is TGTGCCAGCAGTCCCGGGACTAGGATCACAGATACGCAGTATTTT.

The rearrangement joins TRBV7-2 to TRBJ2-1, with 12 bases identical to TRBD2. Per the germline V gene, CDR1 is SGHTA and CDR2 is FQGNSA. The CDR3 runs 14 residues. V shed 1 base and J 13 bases; nucleotides not matched to a gene: 5. The CDR3 loop is CASSLGLAGEPQFF. In DNA, the CDR3 is TGTGCCAGCAGCTTAGGACTAGCGGGAGAACCACAGTTCTTC.

This clone appeared a single time. This rearrangement joins TRBV24-1 to TRBJ1-1; 7 bases line up with TRBD1. The V gene's germline CDR1 is KGHDR and CDR2 SFDVKD. CDR3 length: 13 residues. V lost 4 bases, J lost 7 bases, and 5 bases stayed unmatched. The CDR3 bases are TGTGCCACCAGTGACCCTAACAGGGGTGAAGCTTTCTTT. It yields the protein CATSDPNRGEAFF.

This clone was observed a handful of times. The V call is TRBV3-1 (or the pseudogene TRBV3-2), the J call TRBJ1-2; unclear D gene. V gave up 6 bases and J gave up 8 bases, with 16 bases separating them. CDR1 is LGHDT, CDR2 YNNKEL, per germline (reference sequence). This CDR3 is built from 13 residues. Here the CDR3 reads CASRPPEVRGYTF. The CDR3 bases are TGTGCCAGCAGGCCTCCAGAGGTACGCGGCTACACCTTC.

This rearrangement joins TRBV6-2 or TRBV6-3 to TRBJ1-2, with a weak D call TRBD1 (5 bases). The CDR3 covers 13 residues. CDR1 is MNHEY and CDR2 is SVGEGT in the germline V gene. With 4 bases removed from V and 5 bases from J, the gap between germline ends came to 11 bases. The CDR3: CASSSPGQYGYTF. The CDR3 DNA reads TGTGCCAGCAGTTCGCCAGGGCAATATGGCTACACCTTC.

V is TRBV11-1 and J is TRBJ1-2; D is possibly TRBD1 (6 bases). The germline V gene encodes CDR1 SGHAT and CDR2 FQDESV (reference sequence). This CDR3 is built from 15 residues. Trimming removed 5 bases from V and 8 bases from J, with 21 bases in between. CDR3 sequence (DNA): TGTGCCAGCAGCCCCCGAACAGGGTTCACGGGAGGCTACACCTTC. The encoded protein is CASSPRTGFTGGYTF. Looking up the rest from reference TRBV11-1 and TRBJ1-2 gives the full variable domain: EAEVAQSPRYKITEKSQAVAFWCDPISGHATLYWYRQILGQGPELLVQFQDESVVDDSQLPKDRFSAERLKGVDSTLKIQPAELGDSAMYLCASSPRTGFTGGYTFGSGTRLTVV.

V and J are TRBV30 and TRBJ2-7; TRBD2 matches 9 bases. Germline lookup yields CDR1 GTSNPN and CDR2 SVGIG (reference sequence). The ends lost 0 bases at V and 3 bases at J; junction bases unmatched: 9. The CDR3 length is 16 residues. The CDR3 DNA follows: TGTGCCTGGAGTGTACCGACTAGCGGTCTTTACTACGAGCAGTACTTC. Amino acid sequence: CAWSVPTSGLYYEQYF.

The genes are TRBV7-2 and TRBJ2-3; D may be TRBD2 (6 bases). Trimming stripped 11 bases from V and 4 bases from J, with 22 bases between. From germline, CDR1 is SGHTA and CDR2 FQGNSA. The CDR3 runs 15 residues. For the CDR3, the DNA is TGTGCCGGGGGGTGGGCTAGGGGAGGTGCAGATACGCAGTATTTT. Its translation is CAGGWARGGADTQYF.